What follows are 23 T cell receptor beta chains derived from one specimen sequenced in a study of blood T cell repertoires in COVID-19. The data were produced by immunoSEQ multiplex PCR, yet TCRdb's version contains in-frame clones alone and is incomplete. The table shows some 45,000 clones, with 83% occurring only once. Sequenced: peripheral blood. The receptors come from a man older than 75 in a cohort sampled during active COVID-19.

The chain recombines TRBV5-4 with TRBJ2-3, with no clear D. Per the germline V gene, CDR1 is SGHNT and CDR2 is YYREEE (reference sequence). CDR3 length equals 13 residues. V was pared by 0 bases and J by 3 bases, with 5 bases between. CDR3 DNA sequence: TGTGCCAGCAGCTTGGATCGGACAGATACGCAGTATTTT. It codes for CASSLDRTDTQYF.

The rearrangement links TRBV28 to TRBJ1-6, with 10 bases that match TRBD1. The CDR3 totals 13 residues. V shed 9 bases, J shed 11 bases, and the junction held 7 bases outside the gene matches. Germline V CDR1 and CDR2: MDHEN, SYDVKM. The CDR3 DNA follows: TGTGCCAGGCCCGGGACAGGGGAGGCACCCCTCCACTTT. Encoded protein: CARPGTGEAPLHF. The full variable domain, its missing parts supplied by reference TRBV28 and TRBJ1-6, is DVKVTQSSRYLVKRTGEKVFLECVQDMDHENMFWYRQDPGLGLRLIYFSYDVKMKEKGDIPEGYSVSREKKERFSLILESASTNQTSMYLCARPGTGEAPLHFGNGTRLTVT.

The genes are TRBV28 and TRBJ1-3, with 8 bases aligning to TRBD1. Germline lookup yields CDR1 MDHEN and CDR2 SYDVKM. The CDR3 is 13 residues long. V was clipped by 0 bases and J by 14 bases; unmatched bases: 6. The CDR3 sequence: CASSLWGQDTLYF. In nucleotides, the CDR3 is TGTGCCAGCAGTTTATGGGGACAGGATACCCTATATTTT.

This clone was detected a few times. This chain links TRBV3-1 (or the pseudogene TRBV3-2) with TRBJ2-7, with D perhaps TRBD1 (6 bases). CDR1 and CDR2 from the germline V gene are LGHDT and YNNKEL (reference sequence). V dropped 4 bases and J dropped 4 bases, with 20 bases sitting between them. CDR3 length: 16 residues. Written as DNA, the CDR3 is TGTGCCAGCAGCCCGTGCCCTAGGGGGTGGAAATACGAGCAGTACTTC. Its translation: CASSPCPRGWKYEQYF.

This clone was seen just once. This chain joins TRBV6-1 and TRBJ2-6; 9 bases map to TRBD1. Per germline, CDR1 MNHNS and CDR2 SASEGT. Losses at the gene ends were 4 bases for V and 2 bases for J; bases not matched to a gene: 9. The CDR3 totals 18 residues. The CDR3: CASSVDRGGYAGANVLTF. The CDR3 nucleotides read TGTGCCAGCAGTGTGGACAGGGGAGGGTATGCTGGGGCCAACGTCCTGACTTTC.

The chain uses TRBV6-5 and TRBJ1-5, with 7 bases aligning to TRBD1. This CDR3 region has 13 residues. Per germline, CDR1 MNHEY and CDR2 SVGAGI. With 4 bases clipped from V and 4 bases from J, the junction kept 1 base outside the gene matches. This chain's CDR3 is CASSSGQNQPQHF. CDR3 in DNA: TGTGCCAGCAGTTCGGGACAGAATCAGCCCCAGCATTTT.

The chain recombines TRBV14 with TRBJ1-3; D uncertain. Looked up from germline, CDR1 is SGHDN and CDR2 is FVKESK. The CDR3 covers 16 residues. Deletions cut 1 base from V and 5 bases from J, with 15 bases between. The DNA of the CDR3 is TGTGCCAGCAGCCAAGGACTCGGTGGGTCTAGAAACACCATATATTTT. It specifies CASSQGLGGSRNTIYF.

This chain uses TRBV24-1 with TRBJ2-5; no clear D gene. V lost 8 bases and J 0 bases, leaving 6 bases between the germline ends. Germline V gene sequence: CDR1 KGHDR, CDR2 SFDVKD. The CDR3 is 12 residues long. The CDR3 region is CATTKYQETQYF. The CDR3 DNA reads as TGTGCCACCACTAAGTACCAAGAGACCCAGTACTTC.

The chain recombines TRBV27 with TRBJ2-7; D might be TRBD1 (6 bases). CDR1 is MNHEY and CDR2 is SMNVEV in the germline V gene (reference sequence). Trimming took 1 base from V and 2 from J, leaving 12 bases between them. The CDR3 has 15 amino acids. CDR3 in DNA: TGTGCCAGCAGTTTATTACCCGACAGGACCTACGAGCAGTACTTC. It specifies CASSLLPDRTYEQYF.

This clone has only a few counts. The chain employs TRBV27 and TRBJ2-7, with 14 bases aligning to TRBD2. The CDR3 extends over 17 amino acids. J gave up 5 bases and V 3 bases, and 9 bases lay outside the gene matches. Germline CDR1 MNHEY, CDR2 SMNVEV (reference sequence). Written as DNA, the CDR3 is TGTGCCAGCAGTTTGCGGAACCCGGGACTAGCGGGAGACGAGCAGTACTTC. Translating it yields CASSLRNPGLAGDEQYF.

The rearrangement uses TRBV27 and TRBJ2-2, with D uncertain. Germline CDR1 MNHEY, CDR2 SMNVEV (reference sequence). Trimming shortened V by 5 bases and J by 1 base, and 5 bases separated the two germline ends. The CDR3 covers 13 residues. The CDR3, as DNA: TGTGCCAGCAGTCAGGTGAACACCGGGGAGCTGTTTTTT. Translation gives CASSQVNTGELFF.

The V gene is TRBV6-5, the J gene TRBJ2-7, with a possible D match to TRBD2 (6 bases). Trimming stripped 3 bases from V and 2 bases from J, with 8 bases between. Germline V CDR1 and CDR2: MNHEY, SVGAGI. The CDR3 loop spans 13 amino acids. Here the CDR3 DNA reads TGTGCCAGCAGTTATGGACTAACCTACGAGCAGTACTTC. As protein: CASSYGLTYEQYF.

Notes on this clone: The junction departs from the called germline gene at one end, perhaps through a read error. This sample also contains other DNA sequences that code for the same CDR3. The chain carries TRBV29-1 and TRBJ2-7, with TRBD1 matching over 9 bases. Germline V lookup: CDR1 SQVTM, CDR2 ANQGSEA. The CDR3 contains 13 residues. CDR3 bases: TGCAGCGTTGCGGGACAGGGCCCTCGCGAGCAATACTTC. It yields the protein CSVAGQGPREQYF.

The chain employs TRBV7-3 and TRBJ2-1, with a possible D match to TRBD1 (6 bases). V was trimmed by 5 bases and J by 7 bases, leaving 24 bases between them. Per germline, CDR1 SGHTA and CDR2 FQGTGA. The CDR3 is 17 residues long. CDR3: CASSPLRGSYRHNEQFF. CDR3 sequence (DNA): TGTGCCAGCAGCCCACTTAGGGGGTCATATCGCCATAATGAGCAGTTCTTC.

V is TRBV5-1 and J is TRBJ2-7, with TRBD2 matching over 11 bases. The V gene end was trimmed by 0 bases and the J gene end by 3 bases; junction bases not matched to a gene: 8. This CDR3 spans 17 amino acids. Germline V CDR1 and CDR2: SGHRS, YFSETQ. This CDR3 reads CASSLGSGRAGNYEQYF. DNA of the CDR3: TGCGCCAGCAGCTTGGGTAGCGGGAGGGCGGGAAACTACGAGCAGTACTTC.

DNA of the CDR3: TGTGCCAGCAGTTTGGATGGACAGAAAAATTCACCCCTCCACTTT. Its protein product is CASSLDGQKNSPLHF. The V gene is TRBV28, the J gene TRBJ1-6, with D perhaps matching TRBD1 (6 bases). The CDR3 extends over 15 amino acids. CDR1 MDHEN and CDR2 SYDVKM come from the germline V gene. Trimming shortened V by 3 bases and J by 7 bases, and 13 bases separated the two germline ends. Filled out from reference TRBV28 and TRBJ1-6, the complete variable domain reads DVKVTQSSRYLVKRTGEKVFLECVQDMDHENMFWYRQDPGLGLRLIYFSYDVKMKEKGDIPEGYSVSREKKERFSLILESASTNQTSMYLCASSLDGQKNSPLHFGNGTRLTVT.

The chain links TRBV7-2 to TRBJ1-2, with TRBD1 identical over 7 bases. The CDR3 has 14 amino acids. The germline V gene encodes CDR1 SGHTA and CDR2 FQGNSA. After removal of 4 bases from V and 2 bases from J, the junction contained 4 bases not matched to a gene. The CDR3 here is CASSSQGGNYGYTF. DNA of the CDR3: TGTGCCAGCAGCTCCCAGGGGGGCAACTATGGCTACACCTTC.

The J gene is TRBJ2-7, the V gene TRBV18; the D gene is possibly TRBD2 (6 bases). The germline V gene has CDR1 KGHSH and CDR2 LQKENI. This CDR3 is built from 14 residues. Trimming cost V 3 bases and J 0 bases, with 9 bases left between them. The CDR3 bases are TGTGCCAGCTCACCGGGACTGACCTCCTACGAGCAGTACTTC. Translating gives CASSPGLTSYEQYF.

This clone has just one count. The chain links TRBV18 to TRBJ1-6; the match to TRBD1 covers 7 bases. The J segment lost 0 bases and the V segment lost 4 bases, leaving 3 bases of the junction unmatched. CDR3 size: 16 residues. Germline V gene lookup returns CDR1 KGHSH and CDR2 LQKENI. The CDR3 DNA sequence: TGTGCCAGCTCACAAAGACAGGGCTCCTATAATTCACCCCTCCACTTT. Protein sequence: CASSQRQGSYNSPLHF. Using reference TRBV18 and TRBJ1-6 for the parts outside the CDR3, the full variable domain is NAGVMQNPRHLVRRRGQEARLRCSPMKGHSHVYWYRQLPEEGLKFMVYLQKENIIDESGMPKERFSAEFPKEGPSILRIQQVVRGDSAAYFCASSQRQGSYNSPLHFGNGTRLTVT.

The chain combines TRBV4-1 with TRBJ2-5; 13 bases align to TRBD2. The CDR3 is made up of 20 amino acids. The V gene end was trimmed by 3 bases and the J gene end by 5 bases; junction bases not matched to a gene: 18. Germline V CDR1 and CDR2: MGHRA, YSYEKL. CDR3: CASSHRGLAGDHRTRETQYF. CDR3 sequence (DNA): TGCGCCAGCAGCCACCGAGGACTAGCGGGGGATCACCGAACCCGGGAGACCCAGTACTTC.

The chain carries TRBV4-3 and TRBJ1-6; D uncertain. The CDR3 runs to 15 residues. V was clipped by 0 bases and J by 7 bases, with 10 bases between them. In germline, CDR1 is LGHNA, CDR2 YSLEER. The CDR3 DNA reads as TGCGCCAGCAGCCAAGAACCCACGCGAAATTCACCCCTCCACTTT. Encoded protein: CASSQEPTRNSPLHF.

CDR3 in DNA: TGTGCCAGCAATCTACAGGGTACCTACGAGCAGTACTTC. It encodes CASNLQGTYEQYF. The rearrangement links TRBV28 to TRBJ2-7; tentatively, D is TRBD1 (6 bases). The CDR3 extends over 13 amino acids. Germline CDR1 MDHEN, CDR2 SYDVKM. V was pared by 7 bases and J by 2 bases, with 12 bases between.

CDR3 sequence: CASSRGQGDEQYF. CDR3 bases: TGCGCCAGCAGCCGCGGACAGGGTGACGAGCAGTACTTC. This chain joins TRBV4-1 and TRBJ2-7, with 8 bases lining up with TRBD1. The CDR3 contains 13 residues. Germline CDR1 is MGHRA and CDR2 is YSYEKL. V dropped 4 bases and J dropped 5; count of bases not matched to a gene: 4.